The rows below give T cell receptor beta chains drawn from one sample of a study of shared clonotypes between healthy human individuals. TCRdb's table, derived via immunoSEQ multiplex PCR, lists solely in-frame clones and lacks some. Here the sample spans fewer than 2.5 million clones, under 95% being singletons. Sample: naive CD4+ T cells from PBMCs. The receptors stem from a man aged 18-30 years in good health. Some clones in this sample may be carry-over from other donors' samples. The CDR3 runs from the conserved cysteine through the conserved F or W. A D gene is named only where the DNA matches it firmly. Rows give clone size only sometimes, using once, few, many, or a class for an expanded clone.

d_gene	v_gene	j_gene	abundance	CDR3aa	CDR3nt
NA	TRBV10-3	TRBJ1-1	NA	CAISESLMTVMNTEAFF	TGTGCCATCAGTGAGTCGCTAATGACTGTGATGAACACTGAAGCTTTCTTT
TRBD2	TRBV27	TRBJ2-5	NA	CASSPNSGEEIYF	TGTGCCAGCAGTCCCAATAGCGGGGAGGAAATCTACTTC
NA	TRBV7-9	TRBJ1-6	NA	CASSLDRAAPYSPLHF	TGTGCCAGCAGCTTAGACAGGGCCGCGCCTTATTCACCCCTCCACTTT
NA	TRBV6-1	TRBJ1-2	NA	CASSERGAGYTF	TGTGCCAGCAGTGAACGGGGGGCTGGCTACACCTTC
TRBD1	TRBV28	TRBJ1-2	NA	CASRPRDRPFYGYTF	TGTGCCAGCAGACCCCGGGACAGGCCTTTCTATGGCTACACCTTC
NA	TRBV7-9	TRBJ1-5	NA	CASSTQGGDQPQHF	TGTGCCAGCAGCACGCAGGGTGGAGATCAGCCCCAGCATTTT
NA	TRBV6-5	TRBJ1-2	NA	CASRTPAGYTF	TGTGCCAGCAGAACCCCGGCTGGCTACACCTTC
TRBD2	TRBV27	TRBJ2-5	NA	CASRILASVAETQYF	TGTGCCAGCAGAATACTAGCGTCGGTTGCAGAGACCCAGTACTTC
TRBD2	TRBV25-1	TRBJ2-3	NA	CASSESGGRGTDTQYF	TGTGCCAGCAGTGAATCGGGCGGGAGGGGCACAGATACGCAGTATTTT
NA	TRBV7-9	TRBJ1-5	NA	CASSYGIQPQHF	TGTGCCAGCAGCTATGGGATTCAGCCCCAGCATTTT
TRBD1	TRBV2	TRBJ1-3	NA	CASSEIDRVGGNTIYF	TGTGCCAGCAGTGAGATAGACAGGGTAGGCGGAAACACCATATATTTT
NA	TRBV7-9	TRBJ1-4	NA	CASSFDATGNEKLFF	TGTGCCAGCAGCTTTGACGCTACGGGGAATGAAAAACTGTTTTTT
TRBD2	TRBV7-9	TRBJ2-3	NA	CASSWTSGTTDTQYF	TGTGCCAGCAGTTGGACTAGCGGGACCACAGATACGCAGTATTTT
NA	TRBV28	TRBJ1-6	NA	CASSYGGGYSPLHF	TGTGCCAGCAGTTACGGGGGAGGTTATTCACCCCTCCACTTT
NA	TRBV5-1	TRBJ1-3	NA	CASSLAGRAIGNTIYF	TGCGCCAGCAGCTTGGCCGGTAGGGCGATTGGAAACACCATATATTTT
NA	TRBV5-4	TRBJ2-3	NA	CASSGRGTVTTSTDTQYF	TGTGCCAGCAGCGGAAGGGGGACGGTCACGACTAGCACAGATACGCAGTATTTT
TRBD1	TRBV7-9	TRBJ2-3	NA	CASSRGTGGVTDTQYF	TGTGCCAGCAGCCGGGGGACAGGGGGCGTCACAGATACGCAGTATTTT
TRBD2	TRBV18	TRBJ2-3	NA	CASSRLAGGPGDTQYF	TGTGCCAGCTCACGACTAGCGGGAGGACCGGGTGATACGCAGTATTTT
NA	TRBV19	TRBJ2-2	NA	CASRTSGANTGELFF	TGTGCCAGTAGGACTTCGGGGGCGAACACCGGGGAGCTGTTTTTT
NA	TRBV11-1	TRBJ2-1	NA	CASSLGGGTNEQFF	TGTGCCAGCAGCTTAGGTGGAGGGACTAATGAGCAGTTCTTC
NA	TRBV28	TRBJ2-7	NA	CASTLVGALNEQYF	TGTGCCAGCACCTTAGTGGGGGCTCTCAACGAGCAGTACTTC
NA	TRBV6-6	TRBJ2-7	NA	CASSYNLGGASYEQYF	TGTGCCAGCAGTTACAATTTAGGGGGGGCCTCCTACGAGCAGTACTTC
NA	TRBV30	TRBJ2-5	NA	CAWSVSRAQETQYF	TGTGCCTGGAGTGTCAGTCGGGCCCAAGAGACCCAGTACTTC
NA	TRBV6-1	TRBJ1-5	NA	CASSERGYGNQPQHF	TGTGCCAGCAGTGAAAGGGGGTATGGGAATCAGCCCCAGCATTTT
NA	TRBV29-1	TRBJ2-3	NA	CSACQGATDTQYF	TGCAGCGCGTGTCAGGGAGCCACAGATACGCAGTATTTT
NA	TRBV7-9	TRBJ2-2	NA	CASSLAWRASTGELFF	TGTGCCAGCAGCTTAGCGTGGCGGGCAAGCACCGGGGAGCTGTTTTTT
TRBD1	TRBV28	TRBJ1-2	once	CASSSATGHSANYGYTF	TGTGCCAGCAGTTCGGCGACAGGGCATTCAGCTAACTATGGCTACACCTTC
NA	TRBV28	TRBJ2-3	NA	CASSLGLGTQYF	TGTGCCAGCAGTTTGGGCCTGGGTACGCAGTATTTT
TRBD1	TRBV7-2	TRBJ1-1	few	CASSLVGQGAPNTEAFF	TGTGCCAGCAGCTTAGTTGGCCAGGGGGCGCCGAACACTGAAGCTTTCTTT
TRBD1	TRBV18	TRBJ1-1	NA	CASSKTGTGIGNTEAFF	TGTGCCAGCTCGAAAACCGGGACAGGTATAGGGAACACTGAAGCTTTCTTT
TRBD1	TRBV7-9	TRBJ1-3	NA	CASTMTGATIYF	TGTGCCAGCACCATGACAGGGGCCACCATATATTTT
NA	TRBV6-6	TRBJ2-2	NA	CASSYSGVGTGELFF	TGTGCCAGCAGTTACTCGGGGGTCGGCACCGGGGAGCTGTTTTTT
NA	TRBV7-3	TRBJ2-2	NA	CASSSPGGTNTGELFF	TGTGCCAGCAGCTCCCCTGGGGGGACCAACACCGGGGAGCTGTTTTTT
NA	TRBV2	TRBJ2-7	NA	CASRLFGGYEQYF	TGTGCCAGCAGACTTTTCGGAGGCTACGAGCAGTACTTC
NA	TRBV5-4	TRBJ2-2	NA	CASSFLARRGRTGELFF	TGTGCCAGCAGCTTTCTAGCCCGCAGGGGAAGAACCGGGGAGCTGTTTTTT
NA	TRBV6-6	TRBJ2-7	NA	CASSIGGKTYEQYF	TGTGCCAGCAGCATAGGGGGTAAAACCTACGAGCAGTACTTC
TRBD1	TRBV5-1	TRBJ2-5	NA	CASSPGQGEGQETQYF	TGCGCCAGCAGCCCGGGACAGGGGGAGGGTCAAGAGACCCAGTACTTC
NA	TRBV5-8	TRBJ1-2	once	CASSFRDPMDGYTF	TGTGCCAGCAGCTTTCGAGACCCCATGGATGGCTACACCTTC
NA	TRBV7-3	TRBJ2-7	few	CAPLRGRDEQYF	TGTGCCCCCTTGCGGGGCCGCGACGAGCAGTACTTC
TRBD2	TRBV19	TRBJ2-1	NA	CASRGLAGVPTSNEQFF	TGTGCCAGCCGCGGACTAGCGGGAGTTCCGACGAGCAATGAGCAGTTCTTC